This TCR beta chain stems from a study of T-cell reconstitution after alpha-beta-depleted transplantation in children. The TCRbeta library incorporated unique molecular identifiers. TCRdb re-called the PCR reads with MiXCR, one entry per CDR3 protein. The sample has about 500,000 distinct CDR3 sequences, 11% seen once. This clonotype was seen a handful of times. Trimming left V 6 bases short and J 2 bases short, with 13 bases between. The CDR3 is made up of 14 amino acids. CDR1 and CDR2 (germline): LNHDA, SQIVND (reference sequence). This TCR came from a female patient aged 2 to 10 who had a stem cell transplant for aplastic anemia, so the T cells may come from the graft donor. The material was PBMCs, mostly from graft donor cells, obtained 180 days after TCRalphabeta/CD19-depleted stem cell transplant. The chain joins TRBV19 to TRBJ2-5; TRBD1 might be the D (5 bases). The CDR3: CASRDRQIQETQYF. In DNA, the CDR3 is TGTGCCAGTAGGGATAGACAGATTCAAGAGACCCAGTACTTC.